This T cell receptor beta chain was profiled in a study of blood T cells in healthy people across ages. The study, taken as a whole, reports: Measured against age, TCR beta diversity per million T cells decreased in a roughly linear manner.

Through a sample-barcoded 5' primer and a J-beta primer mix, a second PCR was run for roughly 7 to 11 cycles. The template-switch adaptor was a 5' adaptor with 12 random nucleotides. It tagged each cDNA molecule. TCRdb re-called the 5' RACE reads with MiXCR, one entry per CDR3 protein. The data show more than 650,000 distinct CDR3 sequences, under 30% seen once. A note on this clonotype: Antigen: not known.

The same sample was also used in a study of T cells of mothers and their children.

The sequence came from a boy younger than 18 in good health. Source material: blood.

CDR3 residues: CASSADSPKGVAFF. DNA of the CDR3: TGTGCCAGCAGCGCCGACAGCCCAAAGGGAGTAGCTTTCTTT. The chain links TRBV7-2 to TRBJ1-1; a possible D gene is TRBD1 (5 bases). Germline V gene sequence: CDR1 SGHTA, CDR2 FQGNSA. The CDR3 is made up of 14 amino acids. Trimming stripped 5 bases from V and 10 bases from J, with 20 bases between.